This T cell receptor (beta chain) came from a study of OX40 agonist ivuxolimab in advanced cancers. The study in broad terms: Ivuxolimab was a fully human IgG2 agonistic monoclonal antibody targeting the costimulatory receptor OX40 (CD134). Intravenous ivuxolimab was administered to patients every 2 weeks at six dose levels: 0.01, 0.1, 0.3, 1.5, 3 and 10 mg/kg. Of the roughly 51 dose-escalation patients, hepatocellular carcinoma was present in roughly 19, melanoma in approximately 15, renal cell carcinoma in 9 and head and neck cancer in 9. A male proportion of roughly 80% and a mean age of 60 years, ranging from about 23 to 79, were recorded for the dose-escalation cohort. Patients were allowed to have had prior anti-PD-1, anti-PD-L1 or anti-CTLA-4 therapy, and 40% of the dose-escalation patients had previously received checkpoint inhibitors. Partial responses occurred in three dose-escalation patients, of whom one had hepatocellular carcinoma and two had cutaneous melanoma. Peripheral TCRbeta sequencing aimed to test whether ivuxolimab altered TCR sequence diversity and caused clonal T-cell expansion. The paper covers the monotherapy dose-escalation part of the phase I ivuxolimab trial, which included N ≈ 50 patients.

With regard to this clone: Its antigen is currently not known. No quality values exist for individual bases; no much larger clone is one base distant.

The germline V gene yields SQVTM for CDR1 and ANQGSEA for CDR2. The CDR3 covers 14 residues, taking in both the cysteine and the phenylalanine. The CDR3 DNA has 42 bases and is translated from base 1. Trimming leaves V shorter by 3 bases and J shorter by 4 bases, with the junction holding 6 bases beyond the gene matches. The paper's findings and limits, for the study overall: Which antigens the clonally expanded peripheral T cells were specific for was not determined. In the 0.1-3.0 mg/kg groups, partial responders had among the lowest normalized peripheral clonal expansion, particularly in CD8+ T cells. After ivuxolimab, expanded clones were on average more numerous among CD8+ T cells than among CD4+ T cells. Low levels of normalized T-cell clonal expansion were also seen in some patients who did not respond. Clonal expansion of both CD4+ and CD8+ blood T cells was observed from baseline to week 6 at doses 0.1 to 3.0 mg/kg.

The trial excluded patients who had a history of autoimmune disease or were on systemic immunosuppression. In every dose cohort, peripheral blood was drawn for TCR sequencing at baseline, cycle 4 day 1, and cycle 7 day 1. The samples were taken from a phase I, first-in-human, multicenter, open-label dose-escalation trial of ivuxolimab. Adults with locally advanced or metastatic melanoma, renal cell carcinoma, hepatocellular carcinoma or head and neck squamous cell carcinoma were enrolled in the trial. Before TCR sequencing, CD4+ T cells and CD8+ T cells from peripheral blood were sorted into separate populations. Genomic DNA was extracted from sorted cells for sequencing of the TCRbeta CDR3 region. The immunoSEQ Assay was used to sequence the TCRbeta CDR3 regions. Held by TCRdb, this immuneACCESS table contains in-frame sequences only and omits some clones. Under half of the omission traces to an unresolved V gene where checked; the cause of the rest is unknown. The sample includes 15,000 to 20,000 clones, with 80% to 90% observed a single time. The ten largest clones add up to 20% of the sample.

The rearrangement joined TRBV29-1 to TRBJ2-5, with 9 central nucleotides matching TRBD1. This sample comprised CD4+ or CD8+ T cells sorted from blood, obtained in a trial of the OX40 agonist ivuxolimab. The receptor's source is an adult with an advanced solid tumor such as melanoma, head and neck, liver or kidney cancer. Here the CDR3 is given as CSVDGTGSRETQYF. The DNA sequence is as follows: TGCAGCGTTGATGGGACAGGGTCTCGAGAGACCCAGTACTTC.